The entry below gives a single T cell receptor (beta chain) sequence along with its context. Method: immunoSEQ multiplex PCR; TCRdb's copy keeps in-frame clones and lacks some. Seen here are 350,000 to 450,000 clones, over 75% observed once, and the top ten hold approximately 1.9%. The J segment lost 7 bases and the V segment lost 7 bases, leaving 8 bases of the junction unmatched. CDR3 size: 13 residues. CDR1 and CDR2 (germline): LNHDA, SQIVND (reference sequence). This entry belongs to a study of blood T cell repertoires in COVID-19. The chain uses TRBV19 and TRBJ1-2, with 8 bases that match TRBD1. This sequence was found in a man aged 35-49 years in a cohort exposed to, infected with or recovered from COVID-19 (not recorded which). The specimen was PBMCs or T cells enriched from blood (not recorded which). CDR3 bases: TGTGCCAGTAACCGAGACAGGGGTCTTGGCTACACCTTC. It specifies CASNRDRGLGYTF.